The table lists the clone carrying this T cell receptor beta chain with many counts. Its target is not known. This record comes from a study of spatial heterogeneity in lung cancer. With 3 bases clipped from V and 5 bases from J, the junction kept 9 bases outside the gene matches. CDR3 length: 16 residues. The V gene's germline CDR1 is SEHNR and CDR2 FQNEAQ (reference sequence). One entry per CDR3 protein, called by TCRdb with MiXCR from the 5' RACE reads. The repertoire holds 20,000 to 25,000 distinct CDR3 sequences, under 4% seen once, with about 30% in the top ten. Time point given: sample taken at primary tumor resection. No cell sorting; template was whole RNA from tumor, lung tissue or PBMC. Findings and limits, study-wide: Follow-up blood showed ubiquitous expanded tumor TCRs less than blood at resection did.

The origin of this receptor is a female donor with early-stage non-small cell lung cancer. This chain joins TRBV7-9 and TRBJ2-2; 7 nucleotides match TRBD1. Sample: PBMCs, taken at surgery. The CDR3 sequence is CASSFRQGVITGELFF. As DNA, the CDR3 is TGTGCCAGCAGCTTTCGGCAGGGGGTGATTACCGGGGAGCTGTTTTTT.